Listed here are 17 T cell receptor beta chains from one sample, sequenced in a study of blood T cells in healthy people across ages. Together with a sample-barcoded 5' primer, a J-beta primer mix was included in a second PCR lasting about 6 to 11 cycles. TCRdb analysed the 5' RACE reads with MiXCR anew, one entry per CDR3 protein. Of about 720,000 distinct CDR3 sequences listed, 22% are singletons. The sequenced sample was blood. These TCRs come from a man between 65 and 80 years old in good health.

This clonotype was recorded at least ten times. The rearrangement links TRBV27 to TRBJ2-7; 11 bases line up with TRBD2. J lost 5 bases, V lost 5 bases, and 11 bases had no gene match. The CDR3 has 16 residues. The V gene's germline CDR1 is MNHEY and CDR2 SMNVEV (reference sequence). CDR3 residues: CASSPLTSGSGHEQYV. The CDR3 bases are TGTGCCAGCAGTCCCCTAACTAGCGGGAGTGGTCACGAGCAGTACGTC.

V and J are TRBV27 and TRBJ1-3; D might be TRBD1 (6 bases). Trimming took 6 bases from V and 7 from J, leaving 13 bases between them. This CDR3 spans 13 amino acids. Germline V gene data show CDR1 as MNHEY and CDR2 as SMNVEV (reference sequence). The CDR3 nucleotides read TGTGCCAGCAGCTTGGGGAGGGGGAACACCATATATTTT. Translation gives CASSLGRGNTIYF.

This clonotype was recorded many times. One end of the junction is discordant with germline, which a read error may explain. The chain employs TRBV5-1 and TRBJ2-3; D gene unclear. The CDR3 is 14 residues long. Germline V gives CDR1 SGHRS, CDR2 YFSETQ. The CDR3, as DNA: TGTGCCAGCAGTTTGGCTAGATCCACAGATACGCAGTATTTT. This encodes CASSLARSTDTQYF.

This rearrangement joins TRBV6-6 to TRBJ2-2; 8 bases map to TRBD2. CDR1 is MNHNY, CDR2 SVGAGI, per germline (reference sequence). V shed 8 bases and J 7 bases; nucleotides not matched to a gene: 12. There are 15 residues in the CDR3. The DNA of the CDR3 is TGTGCCAGCCGGGATCGCGGGAGGAATGTCGGGGAGCTGTTTTTT. It translates to CASRDRGRNVGELFF.

This chain joins TRBV5-1 and TRBJ2-5; D is perhaps TRBD1 (5 bases). The CDR3 has 13 residues. CDR1 is SGHRS and CDR2 is YFSETQ in the germline V gene. V was cut by 6 bases and J by 5 bases, with 14 bases left in between. The DNA of the CDR3 is TGCGCCAGCACCGTCACAGGATCTGAGACCCAGTACTTC. Its translation: CASTVTGSETQYF.

V usage is TRBV7-8 and J usage is TRBJ2-5; no definite D call. Germline CDR1 SGHVS, CDR2 FQNEAQ. This CDR3 has 15 residues. The V gene lost 4 bases and the J gene lost 1 base, with 13 bases spanning the gap. CDR3 residues: CASSSVGLGQETQYF. DNA for the CDR3: TGTGCCAGCAGCTCGGTCGGTTTGGGCCAAGAGACCCAGTACTTC.

This chain links TRBV4-1 with TRBJ2-7; no clear D gene. The CDR3 sequence is 16 residues long. Germline CDR1 MGHRA, CDR2 YSYEKL. V was clipped by 1 base and J by 2 bases, with 15 bases between them. In nucleotides, the CDR3 is TGCGCCAGCAGCCAAGGGCCGGGCAGCTTAACCTACGAGCAGTACTTC. Its translation: CASSQGPGSLTYEQYF.

The chain recombines TRBV6-6 with TRBJ1-4; D call uncertain. The V and J ends lost 4 bases and 0 bases respectively, with 6 bases between them. In germline, CDR1 is MNHNY, CDR2 SVGAGI (reference sequence). The length of the CDR3 is 14 residues. CDR3 region: CASSSTTTNEKLFF. CDR3 coding DNA: TGTGCCAGCAGTTCCACTACAACTAATGAAAAACTGTTTTTT.

This clonotype was recorded a few times. The chain is built from TRBV6-1 and TRBJ2-3; D gene uncertain. V was pared by 2 bases and J by 7 bases, with 13 bases between. Per germline, CDR1 MNHNS and CDR2 SASEGT. This CDR3 has 14 amino acids. The CDR3 nucleotides read TGTGCCAGCAGTGAAATGCAGCCCCCTTATACGCAGTATTTT. Its translation is CASSEMQPPYTQYF.

This clonotype was seen only a few times. The chain employs TRBV12-3 or TRBV12-4 and TRBJ2-1; 10 bases are shared with TRBD2. V shed 2 bases, J shed 12 bases, and the junction held 13 bases outside the gene matches. The CDR3 has 16 amino acids. The CDR3 DNA sequence: TGTGCCAGCAGTTTATCTTTCATTCCTAGCGGGAGTGTGCAGTTCTTC. Amino acids: CASSLSFIPSGSVQFF.

The rearrangement links TRBV30 to TRBJ2-3, with D possibly matching TRBD2 (6 bases). Germline CDR1 reads GTSNPN; CDR2 reads SVGIG (reference sequence). This CDR3 contains 12 residues. V was cut by 8 bases and J by 2 bases, with 11 bases left in between. This CDR3 is CARGGITDTQYF. CDR3 bases: TGTGCCCGGGGCGGGATCACAGATACGCAGTATTTT. The full variable domain, completed using reference TRBV30 and TRBJ2-3, is SQTIHQWPATLVQPVGSPLSLECTVEGTSNPNLYWYRQAAGRGLQLLFYSVGIGQISSEVPQNLSASRPQDRQFILSSKKLLLSDSGFYLCARGGITDTQYFGPGTRLTVL.

This clonotype was counted a few times. V gene TRBV29-1 combines with J gene TRBJ1-2; tentatively, D is TRBD1 (5 bases). Trimming stripped 1 base from V and 6 bases from J, with 12 bases between. The CDR3 is 13 residues long. Looked up from germline, CDR1 is SQVTM and CDR2 is ANQGSEA. The CDR3 spells CSVEGRVFDGYTF. Here the CDR3 DNA reads TGCAGCGTTGAAGGCAGGGTGTTTGATGGCTACACCTTC.

Written as DNA, the CDR3 is TGCAGTGCTCCTAAGTGGGGGGGGTTGACAGATACGCAGTATTTT. This encodes CSAPKWGGLTDTQYF. The chain carries TRBV20-1 and TRBJ2-3; 7 bases align to TRBD2. This CDR3 has 15 amino acids. J gave up 3 bases and V 5 bases, and 11 bases lay outside the gene matches. The germline gives CDR1 DFQATT, CDR2 SNEGSKA (reference sequence).

This clonotype came up a few times. V and J are TRBV12-3 or TRBV12-4 and TRBJ1-6; TRBD1 agrees at 9 bases. The CDR3 sequence is 15 residues long. The junction had 8 bases not matched to a gene; V was cut back by 5 bases and J by 9 bases. CDR3 sequence reads: CASSPQGQGVSPLHF. In nucleotides, the CDR3 is TGTGCCAGCAGTCCCCAGGGACAGGGCGTTTCACCCCTCCACTTT.

This clonotype was picked up a small number of times. The chain couples TRBV10-3 to TRBJ1-4; 9 bases match TRBD1. V was clipped by 6 bases and J by 8 bases; unmatched bases: 10. This CDR3 has 15 amino acids. Looked up from germline, CDR1 is ENHRY and CDR2 is SYGVKD. CDR3 coding DNA: TGTGCCATCAGAGAGGACGGGACAGGGTTAGAAAAACTGTTTTTT. Its translation is CAIREDGTGLEKLFF.

This clonotype was observed a few times. The V and J genes are TRBV20-1 and TRBJ2-1, with a tentative D call TRBD2 (6 bases). This CDR3 region has 17 residues. Trimming took 8 bases from V and 5 from J, leaving 28 bases between them. The germline V gene has CDR1 DFQATT and CDR2 SNEGSKA (reference sequence). The CDR3, as DNA: TGCAGTACCCCCAGAGATTACGGGACTCTCGGAAACAATGAGCAGTTCTTC. It specifies CSTPRDYGTLGNNEQFF.

This clonotype was recorded many times. This chain connects TRBV5-1 to TRBJ2-3, with 8 bases identical to TRBD2. The J segment lost 3 bases and the V segment lost 2 bases, leaving 2 bases of the junction unmatched. CDR3 length equals 14 residues. The germline V gene encodes CDR1 SGHRS and CDR2 YFSETQ. CDR3 coding DNA: TGCGCCAGCAGCTTTAGCGGGGCAACAGATACGCAGTATTTT. It encodes CASSFSGATDTQYF.